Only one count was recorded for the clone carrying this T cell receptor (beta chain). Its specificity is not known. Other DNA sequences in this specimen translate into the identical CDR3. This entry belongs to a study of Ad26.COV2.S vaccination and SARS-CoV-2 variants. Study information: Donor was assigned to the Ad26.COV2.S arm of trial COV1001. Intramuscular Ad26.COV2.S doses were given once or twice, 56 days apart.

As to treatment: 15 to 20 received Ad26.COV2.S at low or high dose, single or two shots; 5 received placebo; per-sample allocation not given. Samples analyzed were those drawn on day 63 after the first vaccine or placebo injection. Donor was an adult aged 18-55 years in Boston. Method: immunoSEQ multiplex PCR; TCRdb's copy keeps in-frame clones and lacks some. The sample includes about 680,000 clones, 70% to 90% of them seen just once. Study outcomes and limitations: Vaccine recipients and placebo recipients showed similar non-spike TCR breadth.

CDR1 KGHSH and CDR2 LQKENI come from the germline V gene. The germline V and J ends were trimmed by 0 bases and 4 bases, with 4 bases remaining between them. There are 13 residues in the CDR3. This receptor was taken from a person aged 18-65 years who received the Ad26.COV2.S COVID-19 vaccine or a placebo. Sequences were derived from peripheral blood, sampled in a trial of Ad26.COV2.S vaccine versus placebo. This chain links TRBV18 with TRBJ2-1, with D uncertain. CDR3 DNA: TGTGCCAGCTCACCACCGGCATACAATGAGCAGTTCTTC. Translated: CASSPPAYNEQFF.